This TCR beta chain was captured by sequencing in a study of tumor-infiltrating lymphocytes in localized non-small cell lung cancer. Data came from immunoSEQ multiplex PCR; TCRdb stores just in-frame clones and leaves some out. The sample yields 15,000 to 20,000 clones, around three quarters seen once. Study conclusions and caveats: Only some patients had TCR sequencing, depending on available tissue.

This CDR3 has 13 residues. Trimming at V came to 4 bases and at J to 7 bases, leaving 5 bases not matched to a gene. Germline V gene data show CDR1 as SGHDN and CDR2 as FVKESK. Turning to this clone: What it binds is not known.

The sequencing input was lung tumor tissue. J is TRBJ2-7 and V is TRBV14; 9 bases are a match to TRBD2. The clonotype comes from a human donor with non-small cell lung cancer. The CDR3 region has the DNA TGTGCCAGCAGCCTAGCGGGAGCTCGGGAGCAGTACTTC. Encoded protein: CASSLAGAREQYF.